The next 3 T cell receptor beta chains were all read from a single sample in a study of T cells expressing NK-cell markers. From its re-call of the 5' RACE reads, TCRdb lists each CDR3 protein once, without DNA. The ten most abundant clones cover around 4% of a sample with hundreds of thousands of distinct CDR3 sequences. Sequencing input: blood T cells: a sorted CD56 or NKG2C T cell subset, CD4+ or CD8+ T cells, or bulk PBMC T cells (not recorded which). The receptors shown here come from a man aged 18 to 29 in good health.

The chain couples TRBV5-1 to TRBJ2-1. CDR3 length: 17 amino acids. In germline, CDR1 is SGHRS, CDR2 YFSETQ. The CDR3 is CASSLARSGRSYNEQFF.

This chain connects TRBV24-1 to TRBJ2-1; TCRdb's D gene call, TRBD2, goes unchecked for lack of DNA. Germline assignment: CDR1 KGHDR and CDR2 SFDVKD. The CDR3 loop spans 14 amino acids. CDR3 in amino acids: CATSHWDFGNEQFF.

V usage is TRBV7-9 and J usage is TRBJ2-3; TCRdb gives TRBD1 as the D gene, but with no DNA this cannot be confirmed. CDR1 and CDR2 from the germline V gene are SEHNR and FQNEAQ (reference sequence). The CDR3 has 15 residues. The CDR3 region is CASSLDQGSTDTQYF.